The 26 T cell receptor beta chains below were found in one sample sequenced in a study of T-cell memory formation after mild COVID-19. TCRdb re-called the 5' RACE reads through MiXCR, storing one row per CDR3 protein. Seen here are more than 150,000 distinct CDR3 sequences, about a fifth observed once, and the top ten hold more than 20%. The sample comprised PBMCs or a T cell subset sorted from them (not recorded which). Receptor source: an adult woman who had mild COVID-19 (a few samples of this study predate the infection). Cell type and time point are not known.

This clonotype was seen more than once but under ten times. The J gene is TRBJ2-7, the V gene TRBV9; D is uncertain. V lost 3 bases, J lost 2 bases, and 15 bases lay in between. The CDR3 runs 15 residues. Germline V gene sequence: CDR1 SGDLS, CDR2 YYNGEE. CDR3 loop: CASSAVPAKTYEQYF. CDR3 nucleotide sequence: TGTGCCAGCAGCGCTGTCCCGGCGAAAACCTACGAGCAGTACTTC.

The V and J genes are TRBV7-9 and TRBJ2-7, with D perhaps TRBD1 (5 bases). The CDR3 loop spans 14 amino acids. Trimming shortened V by 0 bases and J by 2 bases, and 8 bases separated the two germline ends. CDR1 is SEHNR, CDR2 FQNEAQ, per germline (reference sequence). The CDR3 coding sequence is TGTGCCAGCAGCTTAGCCCCAGGGACCTACGAGCAGTACTTC. This encodes CASSLAPGTYEQYF.

This chain uses TRBV25-1 with TRBJ1-4; TRBD1 matches at 7 bases. J lost 7 bases, V lost 2 bases, and 7 bases had no gene match. The V gene's germline CDR1 is MGHDK and CDR2 SYGVNS. The CDR3 totals 15 residues. The CDR3 is CASSEHRGGSEKLFF. CDR3 coding DNA: TGTGCCAGCAGTGAACACAGGGGTGGTAGTGAAAAACTGTTTTTT.

This rearrangement joins TRBV19 to TRBJ1-2; D gene ambiguous. Germline loops: CDR1 LNHDA, CDR2 SQIVND (reference sequence). V was cut by 3 bases and J by 4 bases, with 3 bases left in between. This CDR3 comprises 11 residues. The CDR3: CASSIGYGYTF. For the CDR3, the DNA is TGTGCCAGTAGTATTGGCTATGGCTACACCTTC.

This chain links TRBV20-1 with TRBJ1-1, with D hard to call. Per the germline V gene, CDR1 is DFQATT and CDR2 is SNEGSKA (reference sequence). Trimming shortened V by 6 bases and J by 0 bases, and 14 bases separated the two germline ends. The CDR3 sequence is 14 residues long. The CDR3 sequence: CSAVDRSMNTEAFF. In DNA form, the CDR3 reads TGCAGTGCCGTCGATCGGAGCATGAACACTGAAGCTTTCTTT.

The chain couples TRBV4-1 to TRBJ2-3, with a weak D call TRBD2 (5 bases). Germline values: CDR1 MGHRA, CDR2 YSYEKL. V shed 4 bases and J shed 2 bases, with 13 bases lying between them. The CDR3 consists of 15 residues. This chain's CDR3 is CASSPREGYTDTQYF. The CDR3 DNA reads TGCGCCAGCAGCCCCCGCGAGGGATACACAGATACGCAGTATTTT.

This clonotype appeared a few times. The chain carries TRBV4-1 and TRBJ2-7; 9 positions match TRBD1. The J segment lost 2 bases and the V segment lost 1 base, leaving 6 bases of the junction unmatched. This CDR3 region has 16 residues. Germline-derived CDR1 and CDR2 are MGHRA and YSYEKL. DNA for the CDR3: TGCGCCAGCAGCCAAGCCCCGGGACAGGGCCCCTACGAGCAGTACTTC. Protein product: CASSQAPGQGPYEQYF.

The rearrangement uses TRBV9 and TRBJ1-2; TRBD1 agrees at 8 bases. The germline V gene has CDR1 SGDLS and CDR2 YYNGEE. V lost 4 bases and J lost 0; bases outside the gene matches: 5. This CDR3 contains 15 residues. CDR3 coding DNA: TGTGCCAGCAGCTTCCGGGACAGGACTAACTATGGCTACACCTTC. Protein sequence: CASSFRDRTNYGYTF.

The chain combines TRBV13 with TRBJ2-7, with 7 bases aligning to TRBD2. The germline V gene has CDR1 PRHDT and CDR2 FYEKMQ (reference sequence). Trimming removed 0 bases from V and 2 bases from J; junction bases left unmatched: 10. The length of the CDR3 is 17 residues. Written as DNA, the CDR3 is TGTGCCAGCAGCTTAGGGGCTAGCGGCCAATTCCCCTACGAGCAGTACTTC. This gives the protein CASSLGASGQFPYEQYF.

V is TRBV5-1 and J is TRBJ2-7; the D gene is possibly TRBD2 (7 bases). V gave up 4 bases and J gave up 0 bases, with 17 bases separating them. There are 16 residues in the CDR3. Per germline, CDR1 SGHRS and CDR2 YFSETQ. This CDR3 is CASSPTGGHVSYEQYF. The DNA of the CDR3 is TGCGCCAGCAGCCCCACGGGGGGACATGTCTCCTACGAGCAGTACTTC.

The chain is built from TRBV12-3 or TRBV12-4 and TRBJ2-3; D is possibly TRBD2 (7 bases). There are 15 residues in the CDR3. V was cut by 6 bases and J by 4 bases, with 17 bases left in between. The CDR3 loop is CASRGGGGGADTQYF. In nucleotides, the CDR3 is TGTGCCAGCAGGGGCGGGGGCGGAGGCGCAGATACGCAGTATTTT.

This chain links TRBV2 with TRBJ2-4; weak D call: TRBD2 (5 bases). The length of the CDR3 is 12 residues. CDR1 SNHLY and CDR2 FYNNEI come from the germline V gene. V shed 6 bases and J shed 8 bases, with 11 bases lying between them. The CDR3 coding sequence is TGTGCCAGCAGCGGGGTGAGGGACATTCAGTACTTC. Its protein product is CASSGVRDIQYF.

This clonotype was seen a few times. This chain uses TRBV7-9 with TRBJ2-7, with D tentatively TRBD2 (5 bases). V shed 5 bases and J shed 1 base, with 18 bases lying between them. The CDR3 totals 16 residues. Germline CDR1 and CDR2: SEHNR and FQNEAQ (reference sequence). The CDR3 protein is CASSAGTVLQSYEQYF. CDR3 in DNA: TGTGCCAGCAGCGCGGGTACAGTCCTACAGTCCTACGAGCAGTACTTC.

The genes are TRBV6-5 and TRBJ2-5; no firm D call. The length of the CDR3 is 16 residues. Germline V gene sequence: CDR1 MNHEY, CDR2 SVGAGI. The V end was cut by 6 bases, the J end by 3 bases, with 20 bases between. The CDR3 DNA reads as TGTGCCAGCAGAGGCTTCGCTGGCGAAACCAAAGAGACCCAGTACTTC. Its translation: CASRGFAGETKETQYF.

This clonotype was observed a handful of times. The junction shows a germline mismatch at one end, possibly a read error. V gene TRBV7-9 combines with J gene TRBJ2-5; D remains unclear. This CDR3 region has 11 residues. Germline V gene data show CDR1 as SEHNR and CDR2 as FQNEAQ (reference sequence). The CDR3 spells CASSAPEIQYF. The CDR3 nucleotides read TGTGCCAGCAGCGCACCCGAGATCCAGTACTTC.

The chain employs TRBV12-3 or TRBV12-4 and TRBJ2-1; D is perhaps TRBD2 (5 bases). V lost 6 bases and J 4 bases, leaving 22 bases between the germline ends. CDR3 length equals 17 residues. The CDR3, as DNA: TGTGCCAGCAGAAGTATTCCCGACCTAGCCAATTACAATGAGCAGTTCTTC. Encoded protein: CASRSIPDLANYNEQFF.

This sequence joins TRBV7-9 and TRBJ2-1, with 7 bases fitting TRBD2. Germline V gene lookup returns CDR1 SEHNR and CDR2 FQNEAQ (reference sequence). Trimming took 0 bases from V and 5 from J; bases not matched to a gene: 7. The CDR3 has 16 amino acids. CDR3 amino acids: CASSLAGGRKDNEQFF. CDR3 in DNA: TGTGCCAGCAGCTTAGCCGGGGGGAGGAAGGACAATGAGCAGTTCTTC.

The chain couples TRBV20-1 to TRBJ2-7; 10 nucleotides align to TRBD1. Looked up from germline, CDR1 is DFQATT and CDR2 is SNEGSKA (reference sequence). The CDR3 covers 14 residues. V shed 5 bases and J 2 bases; nucleotides not matched to a gene: 6. The CDR3 loop is CSASGTGEPYEQYF. The DNA of the CDR3 is TGCAGTGCTTCCGGGACAGGGGAGCCCTACGAGCAGTACTTC.

V usage is TRBV19 and J usage is TRBJ2-7, with D maybe TRBD1 (5 bases). The V end lost 5 bases, the J end lost 2 bases, and 13 bases lay between the germline ends. The CDR3 totals 14 residues. Germline lookup yields CDR1 LNHDA and CDR2 SQIVND (reference sequence). In nucleotides, the CDR3 is TGTGCCAGTAGTCCAACAGGCCTCACCTACGAGCAGTACTTC. Residues: CASSPTGLTYEQYF.

In its sample, this clonotype was seen a few times. V is TRBV5-1 and J is TRBJ2-3; D not certain. The germline CDR1 and CDR2 sequences are SGHRS and YFSETQ. The CDR3 consists of 20 residues. Trimming removed 0 bases from V and 0 bases from J, with 23 bases in between. CDR3: CASSLATRVPGDLSTDTQYF. CDR3 sequence (DNA): TGCGCCAGCAGCTTGGCCACCCGGGTTCCTGGCGACCTTAGCACAGATACGCAGTATTTT.

This clonotype came up a few times. The rearrangement uses TRBV29-1 and TRBJ1-2; the D gene is possibly TRBD1 (5 bases). The germline V gene has CDR1 SQVTM and CDR2 ANQGSEA. Trimming removed 6 bases from V and 0 bases from J, with 17 bases in between. The CDR3 totals 15 residues. CDR3 DNA: TGCAGCGTCCGTTATGCGGACACTTCTAACTATGGCTACACCTTC. This translates into CSVRYADTSNYGYTF. Filled out from reference TRBV29-1 and TRBJ1-2, the complete variable domain reads SAVISQKPSRDICQRGTSLTIQCQVDSQVTMMFWYRQQPGQSLTLIATANQGSEATYESGFVIDKFPISRPNLTFSTLTVSNMSPEDSSIYLCSVRYADTSNYGYTFGSGTRLTVV.

This clonotype has just a few counts. The V gene is TRBV19, the J gene TRBJ2-1; 11 bases fit TRBD2. Germline V gene lookup returns CDR1 LNHDA and CDR2 SQIVND (reference sequence). V shed 10 bases, J shed 3 bases, and the junction held 2 bases outside the gene matches. The CDR3 has 13 amino acids. CDR3 bases: TGTGCCACCACTAGCGGGGGCTACAATGAGCAGTTCTTC. Its translation: CATTSGGYNEQFF.

This clonotype was seen a few times. The V call is TRBV19, the J call TRBJ1-1; 10 bases are shared with TRBD1. Unmatched junction bases numbered 4, after V lost 7 bases and J lost 5 bases. This CDR3 spans 13 amino acids. Germline V gene data show CDR1 as LNHDA and CDR2 as SQIVND (reference sequence). CDR3 nucleotide sequence: TGTGCCAGTACCCTGGACAGGGGGACTGAAGCTTTCTTT. Translating gives CASTLDRGTEAFF.

This clonotype occurred a few times. J is TRBJ2-1 and V is TRBV29-1; either TRBD1 or TRBD2 may supply D (6 bases each). CDR3 length equals 15 residues. CDR1 is SQVTM, CDR2 ANQGSEA, per germline. Trimming shortened V by 0 bases and J by 8 bases, and 17 bases separated the two germline ends. The CDR3 spells CSVEDRGAGGDEQFF. The CDR3 DNA reads as TGCAGCGTTGAAGATCGGGGCGCCGGGGGCGATGAGCAGTTCTTC.

The chain recombines TRBV4-1 with TRBJ1-1, with 7 bases fitting TRBD1. This CDR3 comprises 14 residues. The V segment lost 7 bases and the J segment 2 bases; nucleotides outside the gene matches: 7. Germline loops: CDR1 MGHRA, CDR2 YSYEKL. The CDR3 region has the DNA TGCGCCAGCACCGAGGGACAGCCCAACACTGAAGCTTTCTTT. It specifies CASTEGQPNTEAFF.

This clonotype has only a few counts. The chain uses TRBV6-5 and TRBJ2-1; D gene unclear. Germline V CDR1 and CDR2: MNHEY, SVGAGI. Trimming shortened V by 0 bases and J by 0 bases, and 9 bases separated the two germline ends. The CDR3 totals 16 residues. CDR3 region: CASSYSQFSSYNEQFF. CDR3 DNA: TGTGCCAGCAGTTACTCACAGTTCAGCTCCTACAATGAGCAGTTCTTC.